These 30 T cell receptor beta chains share one sample of origin, sequenced in a study of human T cells and chemical hapten exposure. This sample's time point: patch test 3, about 24 weeks after DPC sensitization. Regarding treatment: therapeutic diphenylcyclopropenone sensitization with weekly scalp DPC. The total RNA was obtained from whole blood that was not fractionated. In TCRdb, the RACE reads were re-called with MiXCR into one record per CDR3 protein. Of approximately 41,000 distinct CDR3 sequences in the sample, 9% to 9.5% were seen once. Here the sequenced sample was whole blood, taken in connection with sensitization to the hapten diphenylcyclopropenone (DPC). These receptors originate from a man aged 45-60 years with alopecia areata. Some clones in this sample may be carry-over from other donors' samples.

This clonotype showed up many times. The chain combines TRBV12-3 or TRBV12-4 with TRBJ1-5, with TRBD1 identical over 7 bases. The CDR3 spans 15 residues. Germline trimming cut 4 bases from V and 2 bases from J; bases unmatched to any gene: 5. The CDR3 region has the DNA TGTGCCAGCAGTTACAGGGGAGGGGGCAATCAGCCCCAGCATTTT. This encodes CASSYRGGGNQPQHF.

This clonotype was seen at least ten times. The chain uses TRBV2 and TRBJ1-2; TRBD1 is a possible D gene (5 bases). The CDR3 loop spans 17 amino acids. Between the trimmed V and J ends, which lost 6 bases and 7 bases, there was a span of 27 bases. From germline, CDR1 is SNHLY and CDR2 FYNNEI. CDR3 in DNA: TGTGCCAGCAGGCGGGTTATCGGGGCCCCGGCGGGAACTGGCTACACCTTC. It yields the protein CASRRVIGAPAGTGYTF.

The chain links TRBV28 to TRBJ2-3; tentative D call: TRBD2 (6 bases). With 6 bases removed from V and 0 bases from J, the gap between germline ends came to 13 bases. CDR1 is MDHEN, CDR2 SYDVKM, per germline. The CDR3 loop spans 15 amino acids. The CDR3: CASSPGGTSTDTQYF. CDR3 DNA: TGTGCCAGCAGCCCTGGGGGGACTAGCACAGATACGCAGTATTTT.

The chain joins TRBV7-2 to TRBJ1-1; D is possibly TRBD1 (6 bases). This CDR3 spans 16 amino acids. With 3 bases removed from V and 2 bases from J, the gap between germline ends came to 16 bases. Germline values: CDR1 SGHTA, CDR2 FQGNSA. The CDR3 sequence: CASSFPKGGGNTEAFF. In DNA, the CDR3 is TGTGCCAGCAGCTTTCCTAAAGGGGGAGGAAACACTGAAGCTTTCTTT.

This clonotype was seen only a few times. The chain has TRBV5-1 and TRBJ2-5; 7 positions agree with TRBD1. The CDR3 is made up of 13 amino acids. Per the germline V gene, CDR1 is SGHRS and CDR2 is YFSETQ. Trimming removed 4 bases from V and 7 bases from J; junction bases left unmatched: 7. The CDR3 loop is CASSTQQGRTQYF. In DNA, the CDR3 is TGCGCCAGCAGCACCCAACAGGGGCGGACCCAGTACTTC.

The sample holds many counts of this clonotype. The chain is built from TRBV2 and TRBJ2-5; D unresolved. The germline CDR1 and CDR2 sequences are SNHLY and FYNNEI. The V end was cut by 8 bases, the J end by 2 bases, with 9 bases between. CDR3 size: 12 residues. CDR3 region: CASLRTQETQYF. The CDR3 bases are TGTGCCAGCCTCAGGACGCAAGAGACCCAGTACTTC.

The rearrangement uses TRBV6-2 or TRBV6-3 and TRBJ1-5; D gene uncertain. The CDR3 is 11 amino acids. Looked up from germline, CDR1 is MNHEY and CDR2 is SVGEGT. Trimming removed 4 bases from V and 9 bases from J, with 7 bases in between. The CDR3 protein is CASSSVGPQHF. The CDR3 DNA reads as TGTGCCAGCAGTTCTGTGGGGCCCCAGCATTTT.

There are a few counts of this clonotype. V usage is TRBV10-3 and J usage is TRBJ1-4, with D possibly TRBD1 on 5 matching bases. CDR3 length equals 14 residues. Germline V gene data show CDR1 as ENHRY and CDR2 as SYGVKD. V lost 4 bases and J 12 bases, leaving 18 bases between the germline ends. The CDR3 here is CAISGTQDAQELFF. The CDR3 DNA sequence: TGTGCCATCAGTGGGACACAAGACGCGCAGGAACTGTTTTTT.

This clonotype was seen a few times. The chain recombines TRBV7-2 with TRBJ2-1; TRBD1 is a possible D gene (6 bases). V lost 2 bases and J 9 bases, leaving 11 bases between the germline ends. The CDR3 length is 13 residues. In germline, CDR1 is SGHTA, CDR2 FQGNSA. This CDR3 reads CASSLSQGFEQFF. The CDR3 DNA is TGTGCCAGCAGCTTATCTCAGGGGTTTGAGCAGTTCTTC.

This clonotype was detected only a few times. This sequence joins TRBV20-1 and TRBJ2-2; 7 bases align to TRBD1. The germline V gene has CDR1 DFQATT and CDR2 SNEGSKA (reference sequence). V shed 1 base, J shed 1 base, and the junction held 6 bases outside the gene matches. This CDR3 region has 16 residues. CDR3 protein: CSARVGRQGNTGELFF. CDR3 DNA sequence: TGCAGTGCTAGAGTAGGGAGACAGGGGAACACCGGGGAGCTGTTTTTT.

There are many counts of this clonotype. This sequence joins TRBV10-3 and TRBJ2-7, with D perhaps matching TRBD1 or TRBD2 (5 bases each). Trimming pared 3 bases from V and 5 bases from J, leaving 14 bases between. The length of the CDR3 is 14 residues. Looked up from germline, CDR1 is ENHRY and CDR2 is SYGVKD. Here the CDR3 DNA reads TGTGCCATCAGTGACCGGGGACCGGGTCACGAGCAGTACTTC. Translated, it gives CAISDRGPGHEQYF.

The chain recombines TRBV6-7 with TRBJ2-2; the D is unclear. TRBV6-7 is given ORF status, its function remaining uncertain. CDR3 length: 12 residues. The V end lost 6 bases, the J end lost 4 bases, and 6 bases lay between the germline ends. The CDR3 sequence: CASSGSTGELFF. The CDR3 DNA is TGTGCCAGCAGCGGGTCCACCGGGGAGCTGTTTTTT.

This clonotype was observed at least ten times. The V gene is TRBV7-8, the J gene TRBJ2-1; a weak D match, TRBD2 (5 bases). Per the germline V gene, CDR1 is SGHVS and CDR2 is FQNEAQ. The CDR3 spans 17 residues. Trimming removed 6 bases from V and 9 bases from J, with 27 bases in between. For the CDR3, the DNA is TGTGCCAGCAGGTATTCCGCAATTATGGGGAGCTCGGGTGAGCAGTTCTTC. It codes for CASRYSAIMGSSGEQFF.

The chain combines TRBV20-1 with TRBJ1-1, with 7 positions matching TRBD1. The germline CDR1 and CDR2 sequences are DFQATT and SNEGSKA (reference sequence). This CDR3 comprises 14 residues. J gave up 0 bases and V 6 bases, and 7 bases lay outside the gene matches. The CDR3 DNA follows: TGCAGTGCCACACAGGGGACTCTGAACACTGAAGCTTTCTTT. Its translation is CSATQGTLNTEAFF.

This chain links TRBV29-1 with TRBJ2-5, with TRBD2 matching over 9 bases. CDR3 size: 12 residues. The germline CDR1 and CDR2 sequences are SQVTM and ANQGSEA. V lost 4 bases and J lost 3; bases outside the gene matches: 0. In nucleotides, the CDR3 is TGCAGCGTTGTAGCGGGAGAAGAGACCCAGTACTTC. Encoded protein: CSVVAGEETQYF. The whole variable domain, remainder taken from reference TRBV29-1 and TRBJ2-5, is SAVISQKPSRDICQRGTSLTIQCQVDSQVTMMFWYRQQPGQSLTLIATANQGSEATYESGFVIDKFPISRPNLTFSTLTVSNMSPEDSSIYLCSVVAGEETQYFGPGTRLLVL.

This clonotype was recorded many times. The gene calls are TRBV7-6 and TRBJ2-3; possible D gene TRBD2, 5 bases. CDR3 size: 14 residues. The ends were cut back, 6 bases at V and 4 bases at J, with 14 bases in the middle. Looked up from germline, CDR1 is SGHVS and CDR2 is FNYEAQ. This chain's CDR3 is CASSLRTGPDTQYF. CDR3 DNA: TGTGCCAGCAGTTTGCGGACTGGGCCAGATACGCAGTATTTT.

This clonotype occurred a few times. This chain joins TRBV25-1 and TRBJ1-2, with TRBD1 matching over 7 bases. V shed 2 bases, J shed 2 bases, and the junction held 8 bases outside the gene matches. The CDR3 contains 16 residues. From germline, CDR1 is MGHDK and CDR2 SYGVNS. The DNA for the CDR3 is TGTGCCAGCAGTGAAGACCGGGACAGTGAGAACTATGGCTACACCTTC. Amino acid sequence: CASSEDRDSENYGYTF.

This clonotype was seen many times. The CDR3 nucleotides are TGTGCCAGCAGTCCTACAATCTACGAGCAGTACTTC. It encodes CASSPTIYEQYF. The chain joins TRBV28 to TRBJ2-7; D not certain. This CDR3 comprises 12 residues. Looked up from germline, CDR1 is MDHEN and CDR2 is SYDVKM. Trimming stripped 5 bases from V and 3 bases from J, with 8 bases between.

This clonotype was recorded at least ten times. The rearrangement joins TRBV29-1 to TRBJ2-5; weak D call: TRBD2 (6 bases). The CDR3 extends over 11 amino acids. V was trimmed by 4 bases and J by 5 bases, leaving 8 bases between them. Germline assignment: CDR1 SQVTM and CDR2 ANQGSEA. CDR3 in DNA: TGCAGCGTTGCGGGGGACGAGACCCAGTACTTC. This encodes CSVAGDETQYF.

As regards this clonotype: This may stem from a read error, because a much larger clone lies one nucleotide away. The chain recombines TRBV12-3 or TRBV12-4 with TRBJ2-1; D remains unclear. The CDR3 runs to 12 residues. V was trimmed by 2 bases and J by 12 bases, leaving 11 bases between them. CDR3: CASSLSRYVQFF. The CDR3 DNA reads as TGTGCCAGCAGTTTATCGCGCTATGTGCAGTTCTTC.

This clonotype has more than one count but fewer than ten. This chain joins TRBV7-9 and TRBJ2-1, with TRBD2 matching over 12 bases. CDR3 length equals 16 residues. Unmatched junction bases numbered 7, after V lost 3 bases and J lost 7 bases. CDR1 is SEHNR, CDR2 FQNEAQ, per germline (reference sequence). Written as DNA, the CDR3 is TGTGCCAGCAGCTTCGGCCTAGCGGGAGGGGAAAATGAGCAGTTCTTC. Protein sequence: CASSFGLAGGENEQFF.

The table lists this clonotype with many counts. The genes are TRBV5-6 and TRBJ2-2; TRBD1 matches at 9 bases. Per germline, CDR1 SGHDT and CDR2 YYEEEE. CDR3 length: 16 amino acids. V lost 0 bases and J lost 4; bases outside the gene matches: 4. CDR3 loop: CASSLEGQGSTGELFF. In DNA form, the CDR3 reads TGTGCCAGCAGCTTGGAGGGACAGGGAAGCACCGGGGAGCTGTTTTTT.

The chain combines TRBV7-2 with TRBJ2-1; the D is unclear. CDR1 SGHTA and CDR2 FQGNSA come from the germline V gene. Trimming shortened V by 1 base and J by 0 bases, and 7 bases separated the two germline ends. CDR3 size: 15 residues. CDR3 sequence (DNA): TGTGCCAGCAGCTTAGTCGGTTACTCCTACAATGAGCAGTTCTTC. As protein: CASSLVGYSYNEQFF.

This clonotype was recorded at least ten times. The genes are TRBV7-2 and TRBJ2-7; 11 bases match TRBD2. The CDR3 runs to 14 residues. The germline V gene has CDR1 SGHTA and CDR2 FQGNSA. V lost 3 bases and J lost 6; bases outside the gene matches: 4. The CDR3 region has the DNA TGTGCCAGCAGCTTCACTAGCGGGAGCCCCGAGCAGTACTTC. It encodes CASSFTSGSPEQYF.

This rearrangement joins TRBV28 to TRBJ2-6; D is undetermined. Germline V gene lookup returns CDR1 MDHEN and CDR2 SYDVKM. The CDR3 totals 13 residues. Trimming cost V 6 bases and J 4 bases, with 7 bases left between them. CDR3 in amino acids: CASSRTGANVLTF. CDR3 nucleotides: TGTGCCAGCAGCCGAACAGGGGCCAACGTCCTGACTTTC.

This clonotype was counted between two and nine times. V gene TRBV10-1 combines with J gene TRBJ2-1, with D possibly TRBD1 on 5 matching bases. Trimming cost V 8 bases and J 16 bases, with 15 bases left between them. The CDR3 is 10 amino acids. CDR1 is WNHNN and CDR2 is SYGVQD in the germline V gene (reference sequence). DNA for the CDR3: TGCGCCAGCCTAGACAGAATACGTTTCTTC. This codes for CASLDRIRFF.

This clonotype was counted many times. The chain uses TRBV13 and TRBJ1-6; D not certain. The germline V and J ends were trimmed by 5 bases and 7 bases, with 18 bases remaining between them. CDR1 PRHDT and CDR2 FYEKMQ come from the germline V gene (reference sequence). The CDR3 extends over 16 amino acids. The CDR3 loop reads CASSPPRVRANSPLHF. The CDR3 DNA follows: TGTGCCAGCAGCCCTCCCCGGGTTAGGGCCAATTCACCCCTCCACTTT.

The sample holds a few counts of this clonotype. The chain links TRBV28 to TRBJ2-7; D is ambiguous. Germline-derived CDR1 and CDR2 are MDHEN and SYDVKM. The CDR3 runs to 11 residues. Trimming left V 2 bases short and J 5 bases short, with 4 bases between. The CDR3 is CASSLNHEQYF. The CDR3 nucleotides are TGTGCCAGCAGTTTAAACCACGAGCAGTACTTC.

There are many counts of this clonotype. The gene calls are TRBV6-1 and TRBJ1-1; the D is unclear. The CDR3 is 15 residues long. Germline V gene data show CDR1 as MNHNS and CDR2 as SASEGT. Trimming cost V 7 bases and J 0 bases, with 15 bases left between them. The chain's CDR3 is CASIMDGRVNTEAFF. CDR3 DNA: TGTGCCAGCATTATGGACGGACGAGTGAACACTGAAGCTTTCTTT.

The rearrangement links TRBV7-9 to TRBJ2-7, with TRBD2 identical over 8 bases. The CDR3 extends over 15 amino acids. V shed 5 bases, J shed 0 bases, and the junction held 6 bases outside the gene matches. The germline V gene encodes CDR1 SEHNR and CDR2 FQNEAQ (reference sequence). The CDR3 reads CASSHPGGLSYEQYF. The CDR3 coding sequence is TGTGCCAGCAGCCATCCGGGGGGGCTCTCCTACGAGCAGTACTTC. The whole variable domain, filled in from reference TRBV7-9 and TRBJ2-7, reads DTGVSQNPRHKITKRGQNVTFRCDPISEHNRLYWYRQTLGQGPEFLTYFQNEAQLEKSRLLSDRFSAERPKGSFSTLEIQRTEQGDSAMYLCASSHPGGLSYEQYFGPGTRLTVT.